This T cell receptor beta chain emerged from a study of OX40 agonist ivuxolimab in advanced cancers. Study background: Hepatocellular carcinoma, melanoma, renal cell or head and neck cancer affected the dose-escalation patients.

Libraries were prepared by immunoSEQ multiplex PCR; TCRdb keeps only in-frame clonotypes and omits some of them. Seen here are about 74,000 clones, around nine tenths observed once, and the top ten hold about 5.5%. The ends lost 3 bases at V and 3 bases at J; junction bases unmatched: 14. CDR3 length: 17 residues. The germline V gene has CDR1 LNHDA and CDR2 SQIVND (reference sequence). This TCR came from an adult with an advanced solid tumor such as melanoma, head and neck, liver or kidney cancer. The source was CD4+ or CD8+ T cells sorted from blood, collected in a trial of the OX40 agonist ivuxolimab. The V gene is TRBV19, the J gene TRBJ2-7; 7 nucleotides match TRBD1. The CDR3 protein is CASSILPRDSLGYEQYF. In DNA, the CDR3 is TGTGCCAGTAGTATCTTACCTCGGGACAGCTTAGGCTACGAGCAGTACTTC.